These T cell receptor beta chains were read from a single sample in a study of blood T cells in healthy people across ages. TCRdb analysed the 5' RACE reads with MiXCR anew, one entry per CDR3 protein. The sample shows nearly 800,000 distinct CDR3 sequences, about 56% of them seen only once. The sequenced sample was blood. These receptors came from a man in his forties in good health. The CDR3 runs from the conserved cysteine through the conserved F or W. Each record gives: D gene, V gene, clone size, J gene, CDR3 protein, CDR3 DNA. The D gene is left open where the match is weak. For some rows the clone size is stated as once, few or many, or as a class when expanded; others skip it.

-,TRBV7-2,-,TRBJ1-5,CASSSWGQTNQPQHF,TGTGCCAGCAGTAGCTGGGGACAAACGAATCAGCCCCAGCATTTT
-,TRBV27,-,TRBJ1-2,CASARTPQYGYTF,TGTGCCAGCGCACGTACCCCTCAGTATGGCTACACCTTC
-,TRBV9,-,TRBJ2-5,CASSVDGTPQETQYF,TGTGCCAGCAGCGTAGACGGGACACCCCAAGAGACCCAGTACTTC
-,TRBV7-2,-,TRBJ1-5,CASSLSGHTNQPQHF,TGTGCCAGCAGCTTATCTGGCCACACCAATCAGCCCCAGCATTTT
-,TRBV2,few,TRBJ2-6,CASSGTGANVLTF,TGTGCCAGCAGCGGGACCGGGGCCAACGTCCTGACTTTC
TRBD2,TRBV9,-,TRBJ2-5,CASSSSPGGPETQYF,TGTGCCAGCAGCTCCTCTCCGGGAGGGCCCGAGACCCAGTACTTC
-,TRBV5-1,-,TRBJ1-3,CASSPGLTGNTIYF,TGCGCCAGCAGCCCTGGACTCACTGGAAACACCATATATTTT
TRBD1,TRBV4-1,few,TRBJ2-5,CASSQDGTGGLKQYF,TGCGCCAGCAGCCAAGATGGGACAGGGGGCCTTAAGCAGTACTTC
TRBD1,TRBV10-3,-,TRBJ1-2,CAISESGRGPNYGYTF,TGTGCCATCAGTGAGAGTGGCAGGGGGCCTAACTATGGCTACACCTTC
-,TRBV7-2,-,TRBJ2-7,CASSFSGGVSYEQYF,TGTGCCAGCAGCTTTTCCGGAGGGGTATCCTACGAGCAGTACTTC
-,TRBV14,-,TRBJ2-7,CASSQGNSYGEQYF,TGTGCCAGCAGCCAAGGGAACAGCTACGGCGAGCAGTACTTC
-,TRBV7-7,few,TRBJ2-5,CASSPVRSLVETQYF,TGTGCTAGCAGTCCTGTTCGGTCTCTAGTGGAGACCCAGTACTTC
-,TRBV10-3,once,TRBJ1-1,CAISARETTEAFF,TGTGCCATCAGTGCCAGGGAGACCACTGAAGCTTTCTTT
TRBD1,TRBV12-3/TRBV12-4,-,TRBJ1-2,CASSGTGEDYGYTF,TGTGCCAGCAGCGGGACAGGGGAGGACTATGGCTACACCTTC
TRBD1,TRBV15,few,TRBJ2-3,CATSRASPGGTDTQYF,TGTGCCACCAGCAGGGCTTCCCCAGGGGGTACAGATACGCAGTATTTT
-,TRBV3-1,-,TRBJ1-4,CASSQDDRSEKLFF,TGTGCCAGCAGCCAAGACGACAGGAGCGAAAAACTGTTTTTT
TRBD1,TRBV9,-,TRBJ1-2,CASSVGDRGRLTSGCTF,TGTGCCAGCAGCGTAGGGGACAGGGGGCGCTTAACGAGTGGCTGCACCTTC
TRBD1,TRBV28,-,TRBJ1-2,CASRRTGGTNYGYTF,TGTGCCAGCAGGCGGACAGGAGGAACTAACTATGGCTACACCTTC
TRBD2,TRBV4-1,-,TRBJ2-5,CASSLVSGGSLETQYF,TGCGCCAGCAGCCTGGTGAGCGGGGGATCCCTAGAGACCCAGTACTTC
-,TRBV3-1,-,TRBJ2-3,CASSQEERGTDTQYF,TGTGCCAGCAGCCAAGAAGAACGAGGCACAGATACGCAGTATTTT
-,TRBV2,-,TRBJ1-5,CASSEGPGGGAHQPQHF,TGTGCCAGCAGTGAAGGCCCAGGTGGGGGGGCGCATCAGCCCCAGCATTTT
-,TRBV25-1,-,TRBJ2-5,CASSVTEYF,TGTGCCAGCAGTGTGACAGAGTACTTC
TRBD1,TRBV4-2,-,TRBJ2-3,CASSQDRATDTQYF,TGTGCCAGCAGCCAGGACAGGGCCACAGATACGCAGTATTTT
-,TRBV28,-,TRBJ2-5,CASSFPGSGQSNEQYF,TGTGCCAGCAGTTTCCCCGGGAGCGGCCAGTCCAATGAGCAGTACTTC
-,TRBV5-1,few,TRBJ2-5,CASSLASGNTQETQYF,TGCGCCAGCAGCTTGGCCTCGGGGAATACCCAAGAGACCCAGTACTTC
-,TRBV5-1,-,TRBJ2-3,CASFADSTDTQYF,TGCGCCAGCTTCGCTGATAGCACAGATACGCAGTATTTT
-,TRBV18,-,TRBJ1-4,CASSPTVTTNEKLFF,TGTGCCAGCTCACCAACTGTGACAACTAATGAAAAACTGTTTTTT
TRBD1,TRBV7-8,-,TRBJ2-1,CASIGTGPFF,TGTGCCAGCATCGGGACAGGGCCGTTCTTC
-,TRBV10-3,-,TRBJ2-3,CAIKDAGAADTQYF,TGTGCCATCAAAGATGCAGGGGCCGCAGATACGCAGTATTTT
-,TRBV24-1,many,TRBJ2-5,CATSDLKVGGQETQYF,TGTGCCACCAGTGATTTGAAAGTCGGGGGTCAAGAGACCCAGTACTTC
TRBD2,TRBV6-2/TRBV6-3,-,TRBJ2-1,CASSLTSGGIRWQFF,TGTGCCAGCAGTCTGACTAGCGGGGGGATTCGTTGGCAGTTCTTC
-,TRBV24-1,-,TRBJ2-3,CATSDVPSGAAGTDTQYF,TGTGCCACCAGTGACGTGCCTTCAGGGGCAGCAGGGACAGATACGCAGTATTTT
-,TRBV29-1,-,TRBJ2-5,CSVAPFSGGQETQYF,TGCAGCGTTGCCCCTTTCTCTGGCGGCCAAGAGACCCAGTACTTC
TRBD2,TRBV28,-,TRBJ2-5,CASSLWGGGGETQYF,TGTGCCAGCAGTTTATGGGGGGGGGGTGGTGAGACCCAGTACTTC
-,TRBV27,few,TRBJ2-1,CASTMGVSSYNEQFF,TGTGCCAGCACCATGGGGGTTAGCTCCTACAATGAGCAGTTCTTC
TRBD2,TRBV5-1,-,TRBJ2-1,CASSYGLAGANEQFF,TGCGCCAGCAGCTACGGACTAGCGGGAGCCAATGAGCAGTTCTTC
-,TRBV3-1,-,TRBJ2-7,CASSQAEGSSYEQYF,TGTGCCAGCAGCCAAGCGGAGGGATCCTCCTACGAGCAGTACTTC